Listed below are T cell receptor beta chains from one sample, sequenced in a study of Tregs in tolerant kidney transplant recipients. Libraries were prepared by immunoSEQ multiplex PCR; TCRdb keeps only in-frame clonotypes and omits some of them. This sample carries some 110,000 clones, 92% of them seen once, and the ten largest clones take more than 0.45%. The sequenced sample consisted of CD4+ T cells from blood. These receptors were taken from a human donor in good health. Each CDR3 is given with its conserved first and last residue. D genes are given only for firm matches. Not every row has a clone size; where given, it reads once, few, many or a size class.

D	J	size	V	DNA	CDR3
.	TRBJ1-1	.	TRBV7-9	TGTGCCAGCAGCTTAGGGGAGAACGAAGCTTTCTTT	CASSLGENEAFF
TRBD2	TRBJ2-1	.	TRBV11-3	TGTGCCAGCAGCTTAGTAGCGGGAAACAATGAGCAGTTCTTC	CASSLVAGNNEQFF
.	TRBJ1-2	.	TRBV2	TGTGCCAGCAGTGAAGCGTGGAACTTTGGGGGCTACACCTTC	CASSEAWNFGGYTF
TRBD1	TRBJ2-7	.	TRBV7-8	TGTGCCAGCAGCTCGGGACAGAATACCTACGAGCAGTACTTC	CASSSGQNTYEQYF
TRBD2	TRBJ2-3	.	TRBV6-1	TGTGCCAGCAGTGAAGCCTTACTAGCGCGGTCGGGAGATACGCAGTATTTT	CASSEALLARSGDTQYF
.	TRBJ2-1	.	TRBV18	TGTGCCAGCTCATCTTCCGGGGCCTCCTACAATGAGCAGTTCTTC	CASSSSGASYNEQFF
TRBD1	TRBJ1-5	.	TRBV19	TGTGCCAGTAGTGGACAGGGGTTCAATCAGCCCCAGCATTTT	CASSGQGFNQPQHF
.	TRBJ1-1	.	TRBV2	TGTGCCAGCGGGGCGGTCTCCGTTATGAACACTGAAGCTTTCTTT	CASGAVSVMNTEAFF
.	TRBJ1-6	.	TRBV10-2	TGCGCCAGCAGCGAGGGATTTTCACCCCTCCACTTT	CASSEGFSPLHF
TRBD2	TRBJ2-3	.	TRBV4-1	TGCGCCAGCAGCCAAGACCACGGACTAGCGGGGGGAAGTACGCAGTATTTT	CASSQDHGLAGGSTQYF
TRBD2	TRBJ2-5	.	TRBV7-9	TGTGCCAGCAGCTCCGGGGGGGCAACTCTCCAAGAGACCCAGTACTTC	CASSSGGATLQETQYF
.	TRBJ2-7	.	TRBV9	TGTGCCAGCAGCTCCCCGGGCGACAGAACCCATATGGTGAAGTACTTC	CASSSPGDRTHMVKYF
TRBD2	TRBJ2-7	.	TRBV29-1	TGCAGCGTGGGACTAGCGGTTAACTACGAGCAGTACTTC	CSVGLAVNYEQYF
TRBD1	TRBJ1-2	.	TRBV6-5	TGTGCCAGCAGTTACTCCCGACAGGGAGCCGGCTACACCTTC	CASSYSRQGAGYTF
.	TRBJ2-7	.	TRBV18	TGTGCCAGCTCACTCCGGATCACGGCCTCCTACGAGCAGTACTTC	CASSLRITASYEQYF
.	TRBJ2-5	.	TRBV4-2	TGTGCCAGCAGCCAAGATGGGGCTAGGAGGACAGAGACCCAGTACTTC	CASSQDGARRTETQYF
.	TRBJ2-5	.	TRBV5-1	TGCGCCAGCAGCTTGGACCACCAAGAGACCCAGTACTTC	CASSLDHQETQYF
TRBD2	TRBJ2-3	.	TRBV10-1	TGCGCCAGCAGTGAGTCGCCAGCGGGGTTAGGCACAGATACGCAGTATTTT	CASSESPAGLGTDTQYF
.	TRBJ2-3	.	TRBV7-3	TGTGCCAGCAGCTTAAGGGGGCCCTCAGATACGCAGTATTTT	CASSLRGPSDTQYF
.	TRBJ2-7	.	TRBV19	TGTGCCAGTAGGCTCAGGGATCCACTCGACGAGCAGTACTTC	CASRLRDPLDEQYF
.	TRBJ2-1	.	TRBV27	TGTGCCAGCAGTTCAGTTTCGGCAGGACGCTCCTACAATGAGCAGTTCTTC	CASSSVSAGRSYNEQFF
.	TRBJ1-5	.	TRBV15	TGTGCCACCAGCAGAGATCCGCGTCAGCCCCAGCATTTT	CATSRDPRQPQHF
.	TRBJ2-7	.	TRBV5-1	TGCGCCAGCAGGCCTAGGTACGCGGACTCCTACGAGCAGTACTTC	CASRPRYADSYEQYF
.	TRBJ1-4	once	TRBV18	TGTGCCAGCTCACCACCGGGGCCCAATGAAAAACTGTTTTTT	CASSPPGPNEKLFF
.	TRBJ1-1	.	TRBV6-1	TGTGCCAGCAGTGAAAGGACAATGAACACTGAAGCTTTCTTT	CASSERTMNTEAFF
.	TRBJ1-3	.	TRBV7-9	TGTGCCAGCAGCTTACGGGGCTGGGGCTCTGGAAACACCATATATTTT	CASSLRGWGSGNTIYF